This T cell receptor beta chain came from a study of tumor-infiltrating lymphocytes in oesophageal squamous cell carcinoma. This clonotype was seen only once. V dropped 0 bases and J dropped 5 bases, with 11 bases sitting between them. The CDR3 is 14 residues long. Looked up from germline, CDR1 is SGHNT and CDR2 is YYREEE (reference sequence). TCRdb fed the PCR reads into MiXCR, producing one record per CDR3 protein. The sample includes 20,000 or so distinct CDR3 sequences, roughly 40% of them seen just once. The TCR originated in a male donor with esophageal squamous cell carcinoma. The chain recombines TRBV5-4 with TRBJ2-5, with a possible D match to TRBD2 (5 bases). Material for sequencing was esophageal tumor tissue. CDR3 region: CASSLGTFEETQYF. The DNA for the CDR3 is TGTGCCAGCAGCTTGGGGACTTTTGAGGAGACCCAGTACTTC. Together with reference TRBV5-4 and TRBJ2-5, the CDR3 gives the full variable domain: ETGVTQSPTHLIKTRGQQVTLRCSSQSGHNTVSWYQQALGQGPQFIFQYYREEENGRGNFPPRFSGLQFPNYSSELNVNALELDDSALYLCASSLGTFEETQYFGPGTRLLVL.